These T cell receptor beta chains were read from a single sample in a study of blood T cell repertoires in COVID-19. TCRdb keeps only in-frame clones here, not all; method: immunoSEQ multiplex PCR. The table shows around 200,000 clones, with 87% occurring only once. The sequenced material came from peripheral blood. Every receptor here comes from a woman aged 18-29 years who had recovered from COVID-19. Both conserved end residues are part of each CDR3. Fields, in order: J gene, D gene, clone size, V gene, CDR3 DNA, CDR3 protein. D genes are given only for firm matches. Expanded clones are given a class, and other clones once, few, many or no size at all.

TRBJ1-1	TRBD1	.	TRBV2	TGTGCCAGCATAGGACAGGTGAACACTGAAGCTTTCTTT	CASIGQVNTEAFF
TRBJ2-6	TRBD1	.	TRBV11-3	TGTGCCAGCAGCCCCGGGACAGGGTCTACTGGGGCCAACGTCCTGACTTTC	CASSPGTGSTGANVLTF
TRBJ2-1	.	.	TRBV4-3	TGCGCCAGCAGCCAGGGTCAGGGAGGCAATGAGCAGTTCTTC	CASSQGQGGNEQFF
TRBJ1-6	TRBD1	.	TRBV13	TGTGCCAGCAGCTTATCGACAGGGGGCGTGGGGAATTCACCCCTCCACTTT	CASSLSTGGVGNSPLHF
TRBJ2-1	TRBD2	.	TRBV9	TGTGCCACCGCGACTAGCGGGAGTAATGAGCAGTTCTTC	CATATSGSNEQFF
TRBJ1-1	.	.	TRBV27	TGTGCCAGCAGATTGTCCCTAGTGGCTGAAGCTTTCTTT	CASRLSLVAEAFF
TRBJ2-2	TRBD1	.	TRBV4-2	TGTGCCAGCAGCCAAGGAACAGGGGCCGAGACCGGGGAGCTGTTTTTT	CASSQGTGAETGELFF
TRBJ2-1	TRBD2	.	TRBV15	TGTGCCACCAGCAGAGGACAACGGGAGGGCCGTAATGAGCAGTTCTTC	CATSRGQREGRNEQFF
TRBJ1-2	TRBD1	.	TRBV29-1	TGCAGCGTTTCATTGACAGGGAGCTATGGCTACACCTTC	CSVSLTGSYGYTF
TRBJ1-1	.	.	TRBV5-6	TGTGCCAGCAGCTTGGGTCTGGGGGGCACTGAAGCTTTCTTT	CASSLGLGGTEAFF
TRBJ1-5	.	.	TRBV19	TGTGCCAGTGCTCCAGGGGCCCGGGGTGCGAATCAGCCCCAGCATTTT	CASAPGARGANQPQHF
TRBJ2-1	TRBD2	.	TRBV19	TGTGCCAGTAGTATAGGGCTAGCGGGAGGCAATGAGCAGTTCTTC	CASSIGLAGGNEQFF
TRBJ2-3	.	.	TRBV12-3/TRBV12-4	TGTGCCAGCACCATTCAGACAGATACGCAGTATTTT	CASTIQTDTQYF
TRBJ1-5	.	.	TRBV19	TGTGCCAGTAGGATTCGGGAAGGCAATCAGCCCCAGCATTTT	CASRIREGNQPQHF
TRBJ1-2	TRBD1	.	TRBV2	TGTGCCAGCAGTGAAGGCGGTACAGGGGTTGGCTACACCTTC	CASSEGGTGVGYTF
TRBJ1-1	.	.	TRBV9	TGTGCCAGCAGCGGGCTCGAGGTAAACACTGAAGCTTTCTTT	CASSGLEVNTEAFF
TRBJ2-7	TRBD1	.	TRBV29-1	TGCAGCGTAGGGACAGTCTTAACCTACGAGCAGTACTTC	CSVGTVLTYEQYF
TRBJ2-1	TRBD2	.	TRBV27	TGTGCCAGCAGTCCCCAACTAGCGGAGTTGAATGAGCAGTTCTTC	CASSPQLAELNEQFF
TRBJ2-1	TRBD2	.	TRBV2	TGTGCCAGCAGCCCTGCGACGGGAGGCTCCTACAATGAGCAGTTCTTC	CASSPATGGSYNEQFF
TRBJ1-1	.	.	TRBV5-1	TGCGCCAGCAGCCAATCGCAGCGCATGAACACTGAAGCTTTCTTT	CASSQSQRMNTEAFF
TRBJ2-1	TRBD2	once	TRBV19	TGTGCCAGTAGTATAATCGGCGGGAGGGCATGGGCCAATGAGCAGTTCTTC	CASSIIGGRAWANEQFF
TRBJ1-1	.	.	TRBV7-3	TGTGCCAGCAGATTTGAAGCAAACACTGAAGCTTTCTTT	CASRFEANTEAFF
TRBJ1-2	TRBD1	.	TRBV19	TGTGCCAGTAGTATGGGACAGGGCAGACTCTATGGCTACACCTTC	CASSMGQGRLYGYTF
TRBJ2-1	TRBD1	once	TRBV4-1	TGCGCCAGCAGCCAAGTACGGACTGGACAGGGGGAGTTCTTC	CASSQVRTGQGEFF
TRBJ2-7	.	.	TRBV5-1	TGCGCCAGCAGCTTGGAGGACAGTCTCTACGAGCAGTACTTC	CASSLEDSLYEQYF
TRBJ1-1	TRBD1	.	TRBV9	TGTGCCAGCAGGCCAACAGGGGGAAACACTGAAGCTTTCTTT	CASRPTGGNTEAFF
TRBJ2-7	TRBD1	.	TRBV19	TGTGCCAGTAGTATCGGACAGGGGCTTTACGAGCAGTACTTC	CASSIGQGLYEQYF
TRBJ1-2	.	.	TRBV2	TGTGCCAGCAGTGAAGACAGGACCGGTGGCTACACCTTC	CASSEDRTGGYTF
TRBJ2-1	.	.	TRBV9	TGTGCCAGCAGCGTGACATACTACAATGAGCAGTTCTTC	CASSVTYYNEQFF
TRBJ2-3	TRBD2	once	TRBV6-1	TGTGCCAGCAGTGACGAGCGGGAGTACAGCACAGATACGCAGTATTTT	CASSDEREYSTDTQYF
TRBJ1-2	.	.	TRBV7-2	TGTGCCAGCAGCTTGGGGGGGGTTAACTATGGCTACACCTTC	CASSLGGVNYGYTF
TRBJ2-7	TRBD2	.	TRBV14	TGTGCCAGCAGCCAAGTGGCTAGCGGGCACTACGAGCAGTACTTC	CASSQVASGHYEQYF
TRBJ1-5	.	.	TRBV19	TGTGCCAGTAGTATACAGGGTTTCAATCAGCCCCAGCATTTT	CASSIQGFNQPQHF
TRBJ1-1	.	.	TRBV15	TGTGCCACCAGCAGAGAGGCAGGGATGACTGAAGCTTTCTTT	CATSREAGMTEAFF
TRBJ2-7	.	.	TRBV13	TGTGCCAGCAGCTCCCAAATTCCGGACACACACCACTCACAAGATATGGGCGAGCAGTACTTC	CASSSQIPDTHHSQDMGEQYF
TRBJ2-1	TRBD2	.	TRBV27	TGTGCCAGCAGTTTATCGGTTAGCGGGAATGAGCAGTTCTTC	CASSLSVSGNEQFF
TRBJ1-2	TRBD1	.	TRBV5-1	TGCGCCAGCAGCTTGGTCGGACAGGGGGGCAATGGCTACACCTTC	CASSLVGQGGNGYTF
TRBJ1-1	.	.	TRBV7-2	TGTGCCAGCAGCTTGGGCGTCTCGGGGGCTTTCTTT	CASSLGVSGAFF
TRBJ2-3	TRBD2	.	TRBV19	TGTGCCAGTAGTAGTACCTTTAGTAGCGGGAGTGCAGATACGCAGTATTTT	CASSSTFSSGSADTQYF
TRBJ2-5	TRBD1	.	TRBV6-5	TGTGCCAGCATGACAGGGGGAGAGACCCAGTACTTC	CASMTGGETQYF
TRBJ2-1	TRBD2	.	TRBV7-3	TGTGCCAGCAGCTTAACAGGTCGGGCGGGAGGAAATGAGCAGTTCTTC	CASSLTGRAGGNEQFF
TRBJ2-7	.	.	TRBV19	TGTGCCAGTAGTATGAGGATAGATTCCTACGAGCAGTACTTC	CASSMRIDSYEQYF
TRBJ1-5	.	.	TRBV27	TGTGCCAGCAGTTTTCCAAATCAGCCCCAGCATTTT	CASSFPNQPQHF
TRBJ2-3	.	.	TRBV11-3	TGTGCCAGCAGCTTAGGACTATTTGGGATCACAGATACGCAGTATTTT	CASSLGLFGITDTQYF